This T cell receptor (beta chain) was documented in a study of TIL therapy for anti-PD-1-resistant metastatic lung cancer. Overall study context: By whole-exome sequencing, median non-synonymous tumor mutation burden was less than 1.6 mutations per megabase.

The libraries were made with immunoSEQ v3. Using immunoSEQ multiplex PCR, the repertoire was profiled, and TCRdb retains in-frame clones only, with some absent. The data contain tens of thousands of clones, 60% to 80% of them singletons. Sample time point: pre-treatment sample, taken before nivolumab and TIL therapy. CDR3 size: 16 residues. The V gene's germline CDR1 is SGHVS and CDR2 FNYEAQ. Trimming at V came to 4 bases and at J to 5 bases, leaving 13 bases not matched to a gene. Sequencing used blood, obtained at baseline. This chain joins TRBV7-6 and TRBJ2-5, with TRBD1 matching over 7 bases. This clonotype was sampled from a woman aged 30 to 85 with non-small cell lung cancer. In nucleotides, the CDR3 is TGTGCCAGCAGCTCAAACTCAGGGGGATTCATGGAGACCCAGTACTTC. Translating it yields CASSSNSGGFMETQYF.